Each of the 14 T cell receptor beta chains below was sequenced from the same sample in a study of blood T cell repertoires in COVID-19. Clones were sequenced by immunoSEQ multiplex PCR, and TCRdb holds only the in-frame ones, with some missing. This table holds 20,000 to 30,000 clones, around nine tenths found once. The sample was peripheral blood. The receptors derive from a man in his 70s with acute or convalescent COVID-19.

In this sample, this clone turned up a few times. The chain recombines TRBV10-3 with TRBJ2-1; 7 positions agree with TRBD1. Germline V gene sequence: CDR1 ENHRY, CDR2 SYGVKD. The CDR3 runs 15 residues. The ends lost 1 base at V and 7 bases at J; junction bases unmatched: 7. The CDR3 DNA sequence: TGTGCCATCAGTGAGTACAGGGACAGCAGTAATGAGCAGTTCTTC. It translates to CAISEYRDSSNEQFF.

This chain connects TRBV3-1 (or the pseudogene TRBV3-2) to TRBJ2-3; D gene uncertain. Trimming removed 4 bases from V and 3 bases from J, with 5 bases in between. Germline lookup yields CDR1 LGHDT and CDR2 YNNKEL (reference sequence). The length of the CDR3 is 12 residues. The CDR3 protein is CASSLQTDTQYF. The DNA for the CDR3 is TGTGCCAGCAGCCTGCAGACAGATACGCAGTATTTT.

The J gene is TRBJ2-3, the V gene TRBV28; D is possibly TRBD1 (5 bases). Trimming shortened V by 7 bases and J by 0 bases, and 17 bases separated the two germline ends. The germline gives CDR1 MDHEN, CDR2 SYDVKM. The CDR3 is 16 residues long. This CDR3 is CASTLGQGYSTDTQYF. The CDR3 nucleotides are TGTGCCAGCACCTTGGGGCAGGGCTATAGCACAGATACGCAGTATTTT.

This clone was observed a few times. The V and J genes are TRBV5-6 and TRBJ1-2, with D possibly TRBD1 on 5 matching bases. Germline CDR1 SGHDT, CDR2 YYEEEE. This CDR3 comprises 14 residues. V lost 0 bases, J lost 3 bases, and 9 bases lay in between. This CDR3 reads CASSLAQGYYGYTF. CDR3 DNA: TGTGCCAGCAGCTTGGCCCAGGGATACTATGGCTACACCTTC.

The chain uses TRBV7-3 and TRBJ2-2, with D unclear. Trimming stripped 2 bases from V and 5 bases from J, with 12 bases between. The V gene's germline CDR1 is SGHTA and CDR2 FQGTGA. There are 15 residues in the CDR3. In DNA, the CDR3 is TGTGCCAGCAGCTTAGACTCCATTATTACCGGGGAGCTGTTTTTT. It is translated as CASSLDSIITGELFF. Together with reference TRBV7-3 and TRBJ2-2, the CDR3 gives the full variable domain: GAGVSQTPSNKVTEKGKYVELRCDPISGHTALYWYRQSLGQGPEFLIYFQGTGAADDSGLPNDRFFAVRPEGSVSTLKIQRTERGDSAVYLCASSLDSIITGELFFGEGSRLTVL.

This clone appeared a few times. The chain combines TRBV7-9 with TRBJ2-2, with 9 nucleotides matching TRBD1. The germline V gene has CDR1 SEHNR and CDR2 FQNEAQ (reference sequence). The CDR3 has 18 residues. V lost 4 bases to trimming and J lost 7 bases; unmatched junction nucleotides: 16. The DNA for the CDR3 is TGTGCCAGCAGCTCCATAAGCCCACAGTACAGGGGGCTCGGGGAGCTGTTTTTT. This gives the protein CASSSISPQYRGLGELFF.

This clone occurred once. The J gene is TRBJ2-7, the V gene TRBV4-2; 10 bases agree with TRBD2. The germline V gene has CDR1 LGHNA and CDR2 YNFKEQ. The ends lost 1 base at V and 3 bases at J; junction bases unmatched: 9. The CDR3 has 17 residues. CDR3 amino acids: CASSQAPLAGVYYEQYF. DNA for the CDR3: TGTGCCAGCAGCCAAGCGCCTCTAGCGGGAGTTTACTACGAGCAGTACTTC.

This chain joins TRBV9 and TRBJ1-2, with a possible D match to TRBD1 (6 bases). This CDR3 contains 14 residues. CDR1 and CDR2 from the germline V gene are SGDLS and YYNGEE. Trimming shortened V by 0 bases and J by 0 bases, and 6 bases separated the two germline ends. DNA for the CDR3: TGTGCCAGCAGCGTAGACAGGGCTAACTATGGCTACACCTTC. Its protein product is CASSVDRANYGYTF.

The gene calls are TRBV7-2 and TRBJ1-1; a possible D gene is TRBD1 (5 bases). The ends were cut back, 0 bases at V and 5 bases at J, with 13 bases in the middle. Germline values: CDR1 SGHTA, CDR2 FQGNSA. This CDR3 spans 15 amino acids. In DNA form, the CDR3 reads TGTGCCAGCAGCTTAGCGTCGGGACTGGGGACTGAAGCTTTCTTT. This encodes CASSLASGLGTEAFF.

The CDR3 DNA is TGCGCCAGCGAACTTGAAGGACAGGGTTACACTGAAGCTTTCTTT. Its protein is CASELEGQGYTEAFF. J is TRBJ1-1 and V is TRBV5-1, with TRBD1 matching 8 bases. CDR3 size: 15 residues. Per the germline V gene, CDR1 is SGHRS and CDR2 is YFSETQ. Trimming took 7 bases from V and 3 from J; bases not matched to a gene: 11.

The chain recombines TRBV23-1 with TRBJ1-1; the match to TRBD1 covers 7 bases. TRBV23-1 is an ORF for which the function is uncertain. With 7 bases clipped from V and 3 bases from J, the junction kept 20 bases outside the gene matches. The CDR3 extends over 18 amino acids. The CDR3 reads CASIHEGAKGGRDTEAFF. CDR3 bases: TGCGCCAGCATCCATGAGGGGGCAAAGGGAGGCCGGGACACTGAAGCTTTCTTT.

This rearrangement joins TRBV19 to TRBJ2-3, with 9 positions matching TRBD2. V shed 1 base and J 0 bases; nucleotides not matched to a gene: 2. The CDR3 is 16 amino acids. In germline, CDR1 is LNHDA, CDR2 SQIVND (reference sequence). This chain's CDR3 is CASSIATSGSTDTQYF. In DNA, the CDR3 is TGTGCCAGTAGTATAGCCACTAGCGGGAGCACAGATACGCAGTATTTT.

The genes are TRBV6-5 and TRBJ2-3; D is perhaps TRBD1 (7 bases). V was pared by 0 bases and J by 0 bases, with 10 bases between. CDR1 is MNHEY and CDR2 is SVGAGI in the germline V gene. The CDR3 loop spans 16 amino acids. DNA for the CDR3: TGTGCCAGCAGTTACTCACAGGGGACTAGCACAGATACGCAGTATTTT. Translating gives CASSYSQGTSTDTQYF.

The CDR3 region is CASSQDLAVYNEQFF. The CDR3 DNA reads TGTGCCAGCAGCCAGGACCTAGCGGTTTACAATGAGCAGTTCTTC. The chain couples TRBV5-6 to TRBJ2-1; the match to TRBD2 covers 7 bases. This CDR3 has 15 residues. V shed 4 bases, J shed 4 bases, and the junction held 8 bases outside the gene matches. Germline V gene data show CDR1 as SGHDT and CDR2 as YYEEEE.